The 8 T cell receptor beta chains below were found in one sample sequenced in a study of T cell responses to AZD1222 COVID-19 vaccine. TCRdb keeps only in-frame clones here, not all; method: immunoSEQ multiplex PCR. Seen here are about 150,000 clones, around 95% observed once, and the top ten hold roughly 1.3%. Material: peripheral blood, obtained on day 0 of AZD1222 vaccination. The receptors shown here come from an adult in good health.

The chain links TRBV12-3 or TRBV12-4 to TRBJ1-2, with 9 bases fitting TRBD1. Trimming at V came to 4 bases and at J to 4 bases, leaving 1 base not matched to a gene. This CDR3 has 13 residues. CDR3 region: CASSSDRGYGYTF. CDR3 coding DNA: TGTGCCAGCAGTTCGGACAGGGGCTATGGCTACACCTTC.

Here the CDR3 reads CASSQERFDREYGYTF. CDR3 in DNA: TGCGCCAGCAGCCAAGAGAGATTCGACAGGGAGTATGGCTACACCTTC. The chain has TRBV4-1 and TRBJ1-2; 7 nucleotides agree with TRBD1. The CDR3 sequence is 16 residues long. Germline V gene lookup returns CDR1 MGHRA and CDR2 YSYEKL. V shed 0 bases and J 5 bases; nucleotides not matched to a gene: 9.

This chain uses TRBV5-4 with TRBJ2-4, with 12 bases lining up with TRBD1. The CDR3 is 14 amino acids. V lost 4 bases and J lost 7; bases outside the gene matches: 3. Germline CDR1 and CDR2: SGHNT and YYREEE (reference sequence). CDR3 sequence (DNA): TGTGCCAGCAGCACCGGGACAGGGGGCAACATTCAGTACTTC. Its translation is CASSTGTGGNIQYF.

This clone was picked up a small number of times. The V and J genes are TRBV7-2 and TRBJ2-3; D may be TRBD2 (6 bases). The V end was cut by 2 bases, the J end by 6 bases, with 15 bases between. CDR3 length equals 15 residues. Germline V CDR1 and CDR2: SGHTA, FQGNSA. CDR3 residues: CASSLSGRLGDTQYF. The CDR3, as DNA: TGTGCCAGCAGCTTAAGCGGGCGCCTAGGGGATACGCAGTATTTT.

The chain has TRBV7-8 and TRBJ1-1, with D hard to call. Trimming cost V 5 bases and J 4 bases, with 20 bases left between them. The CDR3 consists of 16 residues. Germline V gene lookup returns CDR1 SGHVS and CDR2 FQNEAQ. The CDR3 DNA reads TGTGCCAGCAGCCCCCCGGACGTAGGGATGAGCACTGAAGCTTTCTTT. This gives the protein CASSPPDVGMSTEAFF.

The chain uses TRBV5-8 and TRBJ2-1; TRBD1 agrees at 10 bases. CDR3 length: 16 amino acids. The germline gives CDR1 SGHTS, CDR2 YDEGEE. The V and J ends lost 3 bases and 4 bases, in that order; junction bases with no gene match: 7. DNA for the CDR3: TGTGCCAGCAGCTCGGGACAGGGGCCCCCGTACAATGAGCAGTTCTTC. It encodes CASSSGQGPPYNEQFF.

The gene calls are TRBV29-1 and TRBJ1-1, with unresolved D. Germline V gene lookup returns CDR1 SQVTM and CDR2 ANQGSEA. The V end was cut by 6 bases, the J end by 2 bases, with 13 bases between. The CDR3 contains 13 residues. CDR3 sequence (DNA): TGCAGCGTGGTGGTGGTTTTTAACACTGAAGCTTTCTTT. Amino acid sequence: CSVVVVFNTEAFF.

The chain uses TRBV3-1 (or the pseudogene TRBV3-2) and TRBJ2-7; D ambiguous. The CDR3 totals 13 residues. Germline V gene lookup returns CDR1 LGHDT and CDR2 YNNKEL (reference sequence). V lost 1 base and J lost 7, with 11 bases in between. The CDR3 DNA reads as TGTGCCAGCAGCCAAGGTTCCCACGGGGAGCAGTACGTC. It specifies CASSQGSHGEQYV.